The TCR beta chain under discussion was sequenced for a study of CD8 T cells in Susac syndrome. Reverse transcription of roughly 0.45 to 1 ug RNA was carried out with random hexamers. Amplification of TCR beta CDR3 spanned 54 Vbeta and 13 Jbeta via immunoSEQ multiplex PCR. MiXCR was run by TCRdb on the immunoSEQ multiplex PCR reads, yielding one entry per CDR3 protein. The sample consists of around 180,000 distinct CDR3 sequences, roughly 96% of them appearing once. V gave up 4 bases and J gave up 0 bases, with 10 bases separating them. CDR3 length: 15 amino acids. Germline loops: CDR1 SNHLY, CDR2 FYNNEI. The sequenced target, TCR beta, came from blood CD8+ and CD4+ T cells. In contrast to the negatively isolated CD8+ and CD4+ T cells, TEMRA cells were FACS-enriched.

Sequencing was done on a sample of CD8+ T cells from PBMCs. The sequence came from a human donor with multiple sclerosis. The chain joins TRBV2 to TRBJ2-1; D is ambiguous. The CDR3 reads CASSGSESSYNEQFF. The CDR3 DNA reads as TGTGCCAGCAGTGGAAGCGAGAGCTCCTACAATGAGCAGTTCTTC. The full variable domain, rest sourced from reference TRBV2 and TRBJ2-1, is EPEVTQTPSHQVTQMGQEVILRCVPISNHLYFYWYRQILGQKVEFLVSFYNNEISEKSEIFDDQFSVERPDGSNFTLKIRSTKLEDSAMYFCASSGSESSYNEQFFGPGTRLTVL.